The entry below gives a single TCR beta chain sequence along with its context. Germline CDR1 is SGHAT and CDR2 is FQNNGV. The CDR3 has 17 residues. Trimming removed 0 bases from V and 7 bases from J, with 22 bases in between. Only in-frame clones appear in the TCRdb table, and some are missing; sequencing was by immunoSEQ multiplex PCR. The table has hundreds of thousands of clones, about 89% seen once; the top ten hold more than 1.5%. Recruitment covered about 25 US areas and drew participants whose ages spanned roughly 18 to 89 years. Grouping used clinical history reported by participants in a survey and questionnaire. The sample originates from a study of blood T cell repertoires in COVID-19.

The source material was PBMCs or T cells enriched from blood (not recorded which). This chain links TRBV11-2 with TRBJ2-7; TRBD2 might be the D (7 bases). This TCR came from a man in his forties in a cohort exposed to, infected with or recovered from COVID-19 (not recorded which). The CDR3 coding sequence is TGTGCCAGCAGCTTAGAAGGGGGGCGGCGGGAGCGGGGTGAGCAGTACTTC. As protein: CASSLEGGRRERGEQYF.